Following are 17 T cell receptor beta chains from one sample sequenced in a study of blood T cell repertoires in COVID-19. The table came from immunoSEQ multiplex PCR; TCRdb's copy has only in-frame clones and leaves some out. The sample includes fewer than 140,000 clones, 70% to 75% of them seen just once. The sample was peripheral blood. The receptors derive from a human donor with acute or convalescent COVID-19. The donor label of this sample is uncertain.

The V call is TRBV28, the J call TRBJ1-3, with unresolved D. Germline values: CDR1 MDHEN, CDR2 SYDVKM. Trimming pared 6 bases from V and 0 bases from J, leaving 12 bases between. CDR3 length: 15 amino acids. The CDR3 DNA follows: TGTGCCAGCAGCCCGCGCGTCCGCTCTGGAAACACCATATATTTT. Amino acids: CASSPRVRSGNTIYF.

The V call is TRBV2, the J call TRBJ1-1; a weak D match, TRBD1 (6 bases). Germline lookup yields CDR1 SNHLY and CDR2 FYNNEI. The V gene lost 11 bases and the J gene lost 0 bases, with 13 bases spanning the gap. This CDR3 contains 13 residues. CDR3 sequence: CAGTGSMNTEAFF. CDR3 bases: TGTGCCGGAACAGGGAGCATGAACACTGAAGCTTTCTTT.

The V and J genes are TRBV5-1 and TRBJ2-2, with 9 nucleotides matching TRBD1. CDR1 is SGHRS, CDR2 YFSETQ, per germline. The ends lost 4 bases at V and 5 bases at J; junction bases unmatched: 6. CDR3 length: 15 residues. The CDR3 spells CASSTRTGETGELFF. In DNA form, the CDR3 reads TGCGCCAGCAGCACCCGGACAGGGGAGACCGGGGAGCTGTTTTTT.

The chain has TRBV2 and TRBJ1-5, with D possibly matching TRBD1 (6 bases). CDR3 length: 15 amino acids. Germline V CDR1 and CDR2: SNHLY, FYNNEI. Trimming left V 5 bases short and J 0 bases short, with 11 bases between. The CDR3 DNA follows: TGTGCCAGCAGTAAACAGGGTCATAGCAATCAGCCCCAGCATTTT. Its protein product is CASSKQGHSNQPQHF.

This clone was counted only a few times. The rearrangement links TRBV5-1 to TRBJ2-5, with no clear D. In germline, CDR1 is SGHRS, CDR2 YFSETQ. V was shortened by 0 bases and J by 2 bases, with 8 bases between the two germline ends. This CDR3 is built from 14 residues. The DNA of the CDR3 is TGCGCCAGCAGCTTGGGAGGTTCTCAAGAGACCCAGTACTTC. Translated, it gives CASSLGGSQETQYF.

The J gene is TRBJ1-2, the V gene TRBV6-1, with D hard to call. Germline V gene lookup returns CDR1 MNHNS and CDR2 SASEGT. This CDR3 comprises 13 residues. The V gene lost 2 bases and the J gene lost 3 bases, with 7 bases spanning the gap. The DNA of the CDR3 is TGTGCCAGCAGTGAATCGGGGTACTATGGCTACACCTTC. Protein sequence: CASSESGYYGYTF.

The rearrangement joins TRBV19 to TRBJ1-1; D not certain. The V and J ends lost 7 bases and 1 base respectively, with 16 bases between them. This CDR3 has 15 residues. Germline CDR1 is LNHDA and CDR2 is SQIVND (reference sequence). The CDR3 is CASTQSRGWNTEAFF. CDR3 DNA: TGTGCCAGTACCCAAAGCCGGGGATGGAACACTGAAGCTTTCTTT.

This clone was counted ten times or more. This chain uses TRBV7-6 with TRBJ2-7; 8 nucleotides line up with TRBD1. Losses at the gene ends were 5 bases for V and 2 bases for J; bases not matched to a gene: 8. Germline V gene data show CDR1 as SGHVS and CDR2 as FNYEAQ. CDR3 size: 15 residues. The CDR3 DNA reads as TGTGCCAGCAGCCCACGCTGGACAGGGACCTACGAGCAGTACTTC. Translation: CASSPRWTGTYEQYF.

The table lists this clone with a few counts. CDR3 loop: CASSYRDTQPQHF. CDR3 DNA sequence: TGTGCCAGCAGTTACCGGGACACTCAGCCCCAGCATTTT. This sequence joins TRBV28 and TRBJ1-5, with D maybe TRBD1 (6 bases). Germline V gives CDR1 MDHEN, CDR2 SYDVKM. The CDR3 runs to 13 residues. Trimming removed 4 bases from V and 6 bases from J, with 10 bases in between.

This sequence joins TRBV19 and TRBJ2-1, with 10 bases that match TRBD1. CDR3 length: 16 residues. Germline CDR1 is LNHDA and CDR2 is SQIVND (reference sequence). V lost 4 bases to trimming and J lost 3 bases; unmatched junction nucleotides: 6. The CDR3 protein is CASSKGGTGVYNEQFF. The CDR3 nucleotides read TGTGCCAGTAGTAAGGGGGGGACAGGGGTCTACAATGAGCAGTTCTTC.

V and J are TRBV29-1 and TRBJ2-3; 14 bases are a match to TRBD2. The germline V gene has CDR1 SQVTM and CDR2 ANQGSEA. The CDR3 loop spans 13 amino acids. V shed 4 bases, J shed 11 bases, and the junction held 5 bases outside the gene matches. CDR3 sequence (DNA): TGCAGCGTTGCCGGGACTAGCGGGGGTCAGCAGTATTTT. Its protein product is CSVAGTSGGQQYF.

The V call is TRBV6-2 or TRBV6-3, the J call TRBJ2-7; TRBD1 is a possible D gene (5 bases). V gave up 5 bases and J gave up 4 bases, with 12 bases separating them. From germline, CDR1 is MNHEY and CDR2 SVGEGT. There are 13 residues in the CDR3. The DNA of the CDR3 is TGTGCCAGCAGTCCCCAGGGTCTTTACGAGCAGTACTTC. Its translation is CASSPQGLYEQYF.

The chain employs TRBV19 and TRBJ2-5; 7 bases are a match to TRBD2. J gave up 5 bases and V 9 bases, and 9 bases lay outside the gene matches. Germline-derived CDR1 and CDR2 are LNHDA and SQIVND (reference sequence). This CDR3 has 13 amino acids. The CDR3, as DNA: TGTGCCAGCTCCACGGGGGGAGGGGAGACCCAGTACTTC. Protein product: CASSTGGGETQYF.

The J gene is TRBJ1-1, the V gene TRBV18; 8 positions match TRBD1. The CDR3 length is 12 residues. J gave up 8 bases and V 6 bases, and 5 bases lay outside the gene matches. The germline V gene has CDR1 KGHSH and CDR2 LQKENI. The CDR3, as DNA: TGTGCCAGCTCGAAAGACAGGGGCGAAGCTTTCTTT. It encodes CASSKDRGEAFF.

The chain recombines TRBV5-5 with TRBJ1-2; possible D gene TRBD1, 5 bases. The CDR3 loop spans 15 amino acids. Germline lookup yields CDR1 SGHKS and CDR2 YYEKEE (reference sequence). Between the trimmed V and J ends, which lost 0 bases and 7 bases, there was a span of 16 bases. Here the CDR3 reads CASSLEGTGLGGYTF. The CDR3 coding sequence is TGTGCCAGCAGCTTGGAAGGCACGGGACTAGGTGGCTACACCTTC. Complete variable domain (other parts from reference TRBV5-5 and TRBJ1-2): DAGVTQSPTHLIKTRGQQVTLRCSPISGHKSVSWYQQVLGQGPQFIFQYYEKEERGRGNFPDRFSARQFPNYSSELNVNALLLGDSALYLCASSLEGTGLGGYTFGSGTRLTVV.

This chain joins TRBV19 and TRBJ1-5, with TRBD1 matching over 7 bases. The CDR3 length is 14 residues. Germline CDR1 is LNHDA and CDR2 is SQIVND (reference sequence). The J segment lost 9 bases and the V segment lost 5 bases, leaving 10 bases of the junction unmatched. In DNA, the CDR3 is TGTGCCAGTAGTTCAGGACAGGCCCAGGCGCCCCAGCATTTT. Its protein is CASSSGQAQAPQHF.

This clone was seen only once. V usage is TRBV10-2 and J usage is TRBJ1-1; 10 nucleotides match TRBD1. V was clipped by 7 bases and J by 4 bases; unmatched bases: 6. The CDR3 runs 14 residues. Germline V gene data show CDR1 as WSHSY and CDR2 as SAAADI. CDR3 DNA: TGCGCCAGCAAAGCAGGACAGGGGGTCACTGAAGCTTTCTTT. It translates to CASKAGQGVTEAFF.